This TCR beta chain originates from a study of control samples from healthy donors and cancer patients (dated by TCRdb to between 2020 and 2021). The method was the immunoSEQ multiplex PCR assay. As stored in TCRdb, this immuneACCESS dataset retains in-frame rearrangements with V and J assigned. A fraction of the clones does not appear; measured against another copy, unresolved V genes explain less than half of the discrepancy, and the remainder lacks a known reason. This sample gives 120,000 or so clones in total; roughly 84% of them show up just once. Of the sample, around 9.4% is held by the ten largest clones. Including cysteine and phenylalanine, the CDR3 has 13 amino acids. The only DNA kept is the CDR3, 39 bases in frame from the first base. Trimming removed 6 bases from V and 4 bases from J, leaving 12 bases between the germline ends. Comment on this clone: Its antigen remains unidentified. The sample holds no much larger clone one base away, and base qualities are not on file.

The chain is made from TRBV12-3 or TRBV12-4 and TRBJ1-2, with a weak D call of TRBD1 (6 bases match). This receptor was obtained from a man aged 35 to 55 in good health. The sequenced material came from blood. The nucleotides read TGTGCCAGCAGCCCCGGACAGATCTATGGCTACACCTTC. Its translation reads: CASSPGQIYGYTF.